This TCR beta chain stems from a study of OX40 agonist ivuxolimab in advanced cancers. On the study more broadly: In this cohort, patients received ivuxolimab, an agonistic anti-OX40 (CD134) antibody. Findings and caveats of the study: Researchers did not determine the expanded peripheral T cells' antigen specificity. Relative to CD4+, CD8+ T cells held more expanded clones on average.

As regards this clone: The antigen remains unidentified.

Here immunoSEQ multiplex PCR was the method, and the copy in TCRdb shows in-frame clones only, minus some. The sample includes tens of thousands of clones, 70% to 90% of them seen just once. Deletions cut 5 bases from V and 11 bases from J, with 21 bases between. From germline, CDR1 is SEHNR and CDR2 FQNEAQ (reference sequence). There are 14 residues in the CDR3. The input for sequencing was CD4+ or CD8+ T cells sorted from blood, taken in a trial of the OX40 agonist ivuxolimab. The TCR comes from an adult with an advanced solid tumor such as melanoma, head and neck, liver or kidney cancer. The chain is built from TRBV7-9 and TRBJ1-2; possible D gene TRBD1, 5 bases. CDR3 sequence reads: CASSASGGTSKYTF. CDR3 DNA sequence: TGTGCCAGCAGCGCGTCGGGAGGGACCTCCAAGTACACCTTC.